These 21 T cell receptor beta chains were sequenced from one sample in a study of identical twins (dated by TCRdb to 2016 to 2017). The library was made by 5' RACE. The sequencing machine was an Illumina HiSeq 2000. TCRdb handled the public reads itself, with Q25 trimming in fastp and clone calling in MiXCR, and kept productive beta chains. Here each entry gathers all rows of one CDR3 protein and keeps the most common genes and DNA. The sample table shows around 280,000 distinct CDR3 sequences, and about 8% are seen once. Of the sample, approximately 2.1% falls within the top ten clones. In addition, the sample was reused for a study of yellow fever vaccine responses in identical twins.

Material: memory (CD45RO+) T cells sorted from blood. The cell subset or site label on this specimen signifies: CD45RO+ enriched T cells. These receptor sequences come from a woman between 18 and 29 years old in good health.

This clonotype was detected ten times or more. The chain couples TRBV5-1 to TRBJ2-2; no definite D call. Germline V gives CDR1 SGHRS, CDR2 YFSETQ. V lost 0 bases, J lost 1 base, and 10 bases lay in between. This CDR3 region has 16 residues. The CDR3 DNA reads as TGCGCCAGCAGCTTGGCCGGAACAGTGAACACCGGGGAGCTGTTTTTT. Translating gives CASSLAGTVNTGELFF.

Ten or more counts support this clonotype. The rearrangement links TRBV15 to TRBJ2-1; TRBD2 matches 8 bases. The J segment lost 8 bases and the V segment lost 7 bases, leaving 7 bases of the junction unmatched. The CDR3 loop spans 13 amino acids. Germline-derived CDR1 and CDR2 are LNHNV and YYDKDF (reference sequence). CDR3 loop: CATTGGPVDEQFF. As DNA, the CDR3 is TGTGCCACCACGGGAGGGCCGGTAGATGAGCAGTTCTTC.

The genes are TRBV7-3 and TRBJ2-1; no clear D gene. Germline CDR1 is SGHTA and CDR2 is FQGTGA. The CDR3 consists of 12 residues. V was trimmed by 6 bases and J by 5 bases, leaving 8 bases between them. The CDR3 nucleotides read TGTGCCAGCAGTCAAATGAACAATGAGCAGTTCTTC. It specifies CASSQMNNEQFF.

This chain connects TRBV2 to TRBJ2-7, with a tentative D call TRBD1 (5 bases). Trimming removed 2 bases from V and 6 bases from J, with 14 bases in between. The CDR3 loop spans 14 amino acids. Germline V lookup: CDR1 SNHLY, CDR2 FYNNEI. The CDR3 DNA sequence: TGTGCCAGCAGTGAAAGGGCAGGGTGGAGCGAGCAGTACGTC. Translating gives CASSERAGWSEQYV.

V gene TRBV5-6 combines with J gene TRBJ1-1, with 8 bases that match TRBD1. CDR1 SGHDT and CDR2 YYEEEE come from the germline V gene. J gave up 3 bases and V 3 bases, and 7 bases lay outside the gene matches. The CDR3 sequence is 15 residues long. The CDR3 here is CASSSRDRIYTEAFF. The CDR3 region has the DNA TGTGCCAGCAGCTCGCGGGACAGGATATACACTGAAGCTTTCTTT.

This clonotype was detected only a few times. The chain is built from TRBV20-1 and TRBJ2-1, with TRBD2 matching 14 bases. CDR1 is DFQATT and CDR2 is SNEGSKA in the germline V gene (reference sequence). Unmatched junction bases numbered 8, after V lost 1 base and J lost 0 bases. This CDR3 is 19 amino acids long. The CDR3 is CSARGLAGGPTLSYNEQFF. The CDR3 DNA sequence: TGCAGTGCTAGAGGACTAGCGGGGGGGCCTACCCTCTCCTACAATGAGCAGTTCTTC.

This clonotype was seen repeatedly, ten times or more. This sequence joins TRBV24-1 and TRBJ2-1; TRBD1 matches at 7 bases. V gave up 5 bases and J gave up 6 bases; unmatched junction bases: 6. Germline V CDR1 and CDR2: KGHDR, SFDVKD. The CDR3 sequence is 14 residues long. The CDR3 bases are TGTGCCACCAGTGGGGACAGTCACCGCAATGAGCAGTTCTTC. This encodes CATSGDSHRNEQFF.

This clonotype has a handful of counts. V gene TRBV5-1 combines with J gene TRBJ2-7; TRBD1 matches at 11 bases. This CDR3 comprises 16 residues. J gave up 3 bases and V 4 bases, and 9 bases lay outside the gene matches. The V gene's germline CDR1 is SGHRS and CDR2 YFSETQ. CDR3: CASSPRVGQGVYEQYF. CDR3 DNA: TGCGCCAGCAGCCCACGGGTGGGACAGGGGGTCTACGAGCAGTACTTC.

The sample holds a few counts of this clonotype. V and J are TRBV2 and TRBJ2-7; 11 nucleotides match TRBD2. J gave up 3 bases and V 3 bases, and 7 bases lay outside the gene matches. The CDR3 length is 16 residues. Germline V gives CDR1 SNHLY, CDR2 FYNNEI. The CDR3 DNA follows: TGTGCCAGCAGTGAGGGGGAACTAGCGGGGGTCTACGAGCAGTACTTC. It encodes CASSEGELAGVYEQYF.

This clonotype appeared a few times. This chain joins TRBV11-2 and TRBJ2-3; TRBD2 matches 10 bases. CDR3 length: 17 residues. Per the germline V gene, CDR1 is SGHAT and CDR2 is FQNNGV. The V gene end was trimmed by 2 bases and the J gene end by 15 bases; junction bases not matched to a gene: 20. The CDR3 protein is CASSLLGLTSGPVPSYF. CDR3 nucleotides: TGTGCCAGCAGCTTACTCGGCCTGACTAGCGGGCCCGTTCCTTCATATTTT.

The J gene is TRBJ2-3, the V gene TRBV20-1; 7 positions match TRBD2. The germline V gene has CDR1 DFQATT and CDR2 SNEGSKA (reference sequence). The junction had 8 bases not matched to a gene; V was cut back by 6 bases and J by 5 bases. CDR3 length equals 13 residues. CDR3 residues: CSAGGGGEDTQYF. The DNA for the CDR3 is TGCAGTGCGGGCGGCGGGGGAGAAGATACGCAGTATTTT.

In its sample, this clonotype was seen many times. The rearrangement links TRBV5-1 to TRBJ1-1; D remains ambiguous. Germline values: CDR1 SGHRS, CDR2 YFSETQ. This CDR3 comprises 14 residues. V lost 0 bases, J lost 1 base, and 7 bases lay in between. Written as DNA, the CDR3 is TGCGCCAGCAGCTTGGCGGAATGGAACACTGAAGCTTTCTTT. Translated, it gives CASSLAEWNTEAFF.

The CDR3 DNA follows: TGCGCCAGCAGCTTGTTGGGACAGGGGCAGACAGATACGCAGTATTTT. Translating gives CASSLLGQGQTDTQYF. The gene calls are TRBV5-1 and TRBJ2-3, with 10 bases identical to TRBD1. Per germline, CDR1 SGHRS and CDR2 YFSETQ. The V segment lost 1 base and the J segment 3 bases; nucleotides outside the gene matches: 5. The CDR3 is made up of 16 amino acids.

At least ten counts were recorded for this clonotype. V and J are TRBV15 and TRBJ2-1; perhaps D is TRBD1 or TRBD2 (6 bases each). CDR1 is LNHNV, CDR2 YYDKDF, per germline (reference sequence). Trimming left V 0 bases short and J 8 bases short, with 17 bases between. There are 16 residues in the CDR3. CDR3 sequence (DNA): TGTGCCACCAGCAGAGATTCGACTAGGGGGTTTTATGAGCAGTTCTTC. As protein: CATSRDSTRGFYEQFF.

This clonotype has ten or more counts. The chain employs TRBV20-1 and TRBJ2-1, with D unclear. V lost 3 bases and J lost 0, with 6 bases in between. The CDR3 consists of 13 residues. Germline V CDR1 and CDR2: DFQATT, SNEGSKA (reference sequence). CDR3 nucleotides: TGCAGTGCTAGCCTTAGCTCCTACAATGAGCAGTTCTTC. Encoded protein: CSASLSSYNEQFF.

At least ten counts were recorded for this clonotype. This chain joins TRBV12-3 or TRBV12-4 and TRBJ2-2, with TRBD1 matching 7 bases. V dropped 3 bases and J dropped 0; count of bases not matched to a gene: 19. The length of the CDR3 is 21 residues. Written as DNA, the CDR3 is TGTGCCAGCAGTTTTGAACGAACGGGACAGAAAAACGACGCGAACACCGGGGAGCTGTTTTTT. Translating it yields CASSFERTGQKNDANTGELFF.

V is TRBV12-3 or TRBV12-4 and J is TRBJ1-6; no clear D. Trimming stripped 7 bases from V and 7 bases from J, with 20 bases between. The CDR3 runs 16 residues. The CDR3 loop reads CASKVDGEAANSPLHF. The CDR3 DNA follows: TGTGCCAGCAAAGTGGACGGAGAGGCCGCGAATTCACCCCTCCACTTT.

This clonotype has more than one count but fewer than ten. CDR3 amino acids: CSASSSGNTIYF. DNA for the CDR3: TGCAGTGCTTCCTCATCTGGAAACACCATATATTTT. The chain couples TRBV20-1 to TRBJ1-3; D unresolved. The germline V gene has CDR1 DFQATT and CDR2 SNEGSKA (reference sequence). The CDR3 covers 12 residues. V lost 5 bases to trimming and J lost 1 base, with 6 bases between them.

There are many counts of this clonotype. The chain links TRBV5-1 to TRBJ2-5; 7 nucleotides agree with TRBD2. V lost 0 bases and J lost 0; bases outside the gene matches: 2. Looked up from germline, CDR1 is SGHRS and CDR2 is YFSETQ. This CDR3 region has 15 residues. The CDR3 DNA is TGCGCCAGCAGCTTGGCGGGAGGATACCAAGAGACCCAGTACTTC. This translates into CASSLAGGYQETQYF.

V gene TRBV25-1 combines with J gene TRBJ2-2; 8 positions agree with TRBD1. The CDR3 covers 16 residues. Germline CDR1 is MGHDK and CDR2 is SYGVNS. Germline trimming cut 0 bases from V and 2 bases from J; bases unmatched to any gene: 2. As DNA, the CDR3 is TGTGCCAGCAGTGAATATCAGGGGGCAAACACCGGGGAGCTGTTTTTT. Encoded protein: CASSEYQGANTGELFF.

In this sample, this clonotype turned up many times. This chain connects TRBV20-1 to TRBJ2-1; 12 bases map to TRBD2. The CDR3 is 15 residues long. V lost 0 bases to trimming and J lost 8 bases; unmatched junction nucleotides: 5. Germline V lookup: CDR1 DFQATT, CDR2 SNEGSKA (reference sequence). The CDR3 here is CSAREGLAGSDEQFF. In DNA, the CDR3 is TGCAGTGCTAGAGAAGGACTAGCGGGGTCTGATGAGCAGTTCTTC.